Sequencing of this T cell receptor beta chain was carried out in a study of CD8 T cells in Susac syndrome. Study-level results: The number of individuals included in the study's TCR sequencing and HLA analysis was acknowledged as relatively small.

Sequencing of TCR beta drew on CD8+ and CD4+ T cells from blood. It was negative isolation that provided the CD8+ and CD4+ T cells, whereas TEMRA cells were enriched by FACS. Points on this clonotype: The target antigen is unknown. At one end, the junction sequence differs from germline, possibly due to a read error.

Reverse transcription of roughly 0.5 to 1 ug RNA was performed with random hexamers. The immunoSEQ assay covered 54 Vbeta and 13 Jbeta segments for CDR3. MiXCR was run by TCRdb on the immunoSEQ multiplex PCR reads, yielding one entry per CDR3 protein. Of approximately 150,000 distinct CDR3 sequences listed, over 80% are singletons. The material sequenced was CD8+ T cells from PBMCs. The clonotype originates from a human donor with multiple sclerosis.

The CDR3 here is CATGEGNTGELFF. Here the CDR3 DNA reads TGTGCCACCGGTGAAGGGAACACCGGGGAGCTGTTTTTT. The V and J genes are TRBV24-1 and TRBJ2-2; D unresolved. This CDR3 contains 13 residues. The germline CDR1 and CDR2 sequences are KGHDR and SFDVKD.